These 32 T cell receptor beta chains originate from one sample sequenced in a study of CD8+ T cells in alopecia areata. TCR sequencing used cDNA made by reverse transcription of extracted RNA. Clones were sequenced by immunoSEQ multiplex PCR, and TCRdb holds only the in-frame ones, with some missing. The table includes about 130,000 clones, over 50% detected once. The starting material was CD4+ T cells sorted from blood, obtained at week 0. These receptors came from a human donor with alopecia areata.

The rearrangement links TRBV11-3 to TRBJ2-3, with 7 bases matching TRBD1. The CDR3 has 12 residues. Germline CDR1 and CDR2: SGHNT and YENEEA. After removal of 6 bases from V and 5 bases from J, the junction contained 2 bases not matched to a gene. CDR3 nucleotides: TGTGCCAGCAGGGGGACAGAAGATACGCAGTATTTT. This translates into CASRGTEDTQYF.

This clone was counted a few times. The rearrangement joins TRBV10-3 to TRBJ2-5; 11 bases map to TRBD1. The CDR3 length is 16 residues. CDR1 is ENHRY, CDR2 SYGVKD, per germline. V lost 4 bases, J lost 5 bases, and 9 bases stayed unmatched. The CDR3 loop reads CAISAGRTGGGETQYF. The DNA for the CDR3 is TGTGCCATCAGTGCGGGAAGGACAGGGGGCGGCGAGACCCAGTACTTC.

The chain combines TRBV29-1 with TRBJ1-2, with unresolved D. The CDR3 length is 13 residues. V lost 7 bases and J 1 base, leaving 13 bases between the germline ends. Germline V gene data show CDR1 as SQVTM and CDR2 as ANQGSEA. CDR3 loop: CSARKVNNYGYTF. CDR3 DNA: TGCAGCGCCCGAAAGGTCAATAACTATGGCTACACCTTC.

This clone was seen a few times. This chain joins TRBV19 and TRBJ1-6; D might be TRBD1 (5 bases). The CDR3 is 13 amino acids. Germline CDR1 is LNHDA and CDR2 is SQIVND (reference sequence). With 8 bases removed from V and 9 bases from J, the gap between germline ends came to 14 bases. In nucleotides, the CDR3 is TGTGCCAGTGGGGCAGGTCGCTTTTCACCCCTCCACTTT. It yields the protein CASGAGRFSPLHF.

J is TRBJ2-5 and V is TRBV5-1; 7 bases line up with TRBD2. Germline V lookup: CDR1 SGHRS, CDR2 YFSETQ. The CDR3 is made up of 15 amino acids. The V and J ends lost 4 bases and 2 bases, in that order; junction bases with no gene match: 8. The CDR3 loop is CASSGLAELQETQYF. The DNA for the CDR3 is TGCGCCAGCAGCGGGCTAGCGGAGCTACAAGAGACCCAGTACTTC.

This clone was seen only a few times. V is TRBV5-1 and J is TRBJ1-5, with D unclear. The germline V gene has CDR1 SGHRS and CDR2 YFSETQ. This CDR3 spans 14 amino acids. V lost 0 bases to trimming and J lost 2 bases, with 6 bases between them. CDR3 protein: CASSLEWGNQPQHF. In DNA, the CDR3 is TGCGCCAGCAGCTTGGAGTGGGGCAATCAGCCCCAGCATTTT.

V is TRBV5-1 and J is TRBJ2-1; perhaps TRBD1 as D (5 bases). The V end lost 5 bases, the J end lost 3 bases, and 9 bases lay between the germline ends. Germline V gives CDR1 SGHRS, CDR2 YFSETQ. This CDR3 spans 13 amino acids. CDR3 in amino acids: CASSSRDYNEQFF. The CDR3 DNA follows: TGCGCCAGCAGTAGCAGGGACTACAATGAGCAGTTCTTC.

The genes are TRBV5-6 and TRBJ1-4; D not certain. V dropped 3 bases and J dropped 8 bases, with 14 bases sitting between them. The CDR3 runs 14 residues. The germline CDR1 and CDR2 sequences are SGHDT and YYEEEE. CDR3 in DNA: TGTGCCAGCAGCTCCCCGGGCAGCCGGGAAAAACTGTTTTTT. This translates into CASSSPGSREKLFF.

V is TRBV11-1 and J is TRBJ2-3; 7 bases are shared with TRBD2. The CDR3 consists of 18 residues. The germline gives CDR1 SGHAT, CDR2 FQDESV (reference sequence). J lost 3 bases, V lost 5 bases, and 17 bases had no gene match. As DNA, the CDR3 is TGTGCCAGCAGCCCCTTCCAGCGGGGCAACGGAAGAACAGATACGCAGTATTTT. It is translated as CASSPFQRGNGRTDTQYF.

The chain combines TRBV2 with TRBJ1-1, with D unclear. Trimming removed 4 bases at V and 3 bases at J, with 6 bases between. The CDR3 sequence is 12 residues long. Germline values: CDR1 SNHLY, CDR2 FYNNEI. For the CDR3, the DNA is TGTGCCAGCAGTGTACAGCACACTGAAGCTTTCTTT. This encodes CASSVQHTEAFF.

About this clone: Relative to the germline gene, one junction end is altered; a read error may explain this. The chain couples TRBV29-1 to TRBJ2-7; D assignment may be TRBD1 or TRBD2 (6 bases each). There are 13 residues in the CDR3. Germline assignment: CDR1 SQVTM and CDR2 ANQGSEA. The CDR3: CSVAGDKPYEQHF. The CDR3 DNA sequence: TGCAGCGTTGCGGGGGACAAGCCCTACGAGCAGCACTTC.

This clone occurred a few times. The genes are TRBV19 and TRBJ2-5; 13 bases fit TRBD2. Germline-derived CDR1 and CDR2 are LNHDA and SQIVND (reference sequence). The CDR3 has 15 amino acids. J lost 0 bases, V lost 7 bases, and 2 bases had no gene match. The CDR3 region is CASTGTSGDQETQYF. The CDR3 DNA reads as TGTGCCAGTACCGGGACTAGCGGGGACCAAGAGACCCAGTACTTC.

The chain carries TRBV19 and TRBJ1-3; D may be TRBD1 (6 bases). V lost 9 bases to trimming and J lost 0 bases, with 12 bases between them. The CDR3 is made up of 14 amino acids. The germline gives CDR1 LNHDA, CDR2 SQIVND (reference sequence). For the CDR3, the DNA is TGTGCCAGCGAAACAGGGAGCTCTGGAAACACCATATATTTT. Its protein is CASETGSSGNTIYF.

This clone occurred a few times. CDR3 DNA: TGCGCCAGCAGCTCGCTCGGGACAGGGGCGACGAATGAGCAGTTCTTC. Protein product: CASSSLGTGATNEQFF. V usage is TRBV5-1 and J usage is TRBJ2-1; 10 bases align to TRBD1. The CDR3 consists of 16 residues. Germline CDR1 reads SGHRS; CDR2 reads YFSETQ. The trim removed 3 bases at V and 7 bases at J, leaving 10 bases unmatched.

The chain is built from TRBV2 and TRBJ1-5; unclear D gene. The V and J ends lost 0 bases and 6 bases respectively, with 6 bases between them. Per germline, CDR1 SNHLY and CDR2 FYNNEI. The CDR3 length is 13 residues. CDR3: CASSEARGQPQHF. CDR3 bases: TGTGCCAGCAGTGAAGCTCGAGGTCAGCCCCAGCATTTT.

This chain links TRBV27 with TRBJ1-2, with 9 bases fitting TRBD1. This CDR3 has 14 amino acids. The V and J ends lost 4 bases and 8 bases, in that order; junction bases with no gene match: 8. Germline V lookup: CDR1 MNHEY, CDR2 SMNVEV (reference sequence). CDR3 DNA: TGTGCCAGCAGTTCCAGGACAGGGGATTGGGGCTACACCTTC. Amino acid sequence: CASSSRTGDWGYTF.

The V and J genes are TRBV7-9 and TRBJ1-1, with D unresolved. CDR3 length: 11 residues. Germline CDR1 is SEHNR and CDR2 is FQNEAQ (reference sequence). Trimming removed 3 bases at V and 7 bases at J, with 6 bases between. The CDR3 region is CASSFSREAFF. CDR3 DNA: TGTGCCAGCAGCTTTTCCCGTGAAGCTTTCTTT.

The V and J genes are TRBV29-1 and TRBJ1-3; 9 bases are shared with TRBD1. CDR1 is SQVTM, CDR2 ANQGSEA, per germline. The CDR3 spans 15 residues. V trimming: 6 bases; J trimming: 0 bases; junction bases outside the gene matches: 6. This CDR3 is CSVAGTGFSGNTIYF. The CDR3 DNA sequence: TGCAGCGTGGCCGGGACAGGGTTCTCTGGAAACACCATATATTTT.

Here the CDR3 DNA reads TGTGCCAGCGGTGGGCGAGGGTCGGAAGCTTTCTTT. This encodes CASGGRGSEAFF. This chain joins TRBV2 and TRBJ1-1; D not certain. Germline loops: CDR1 SNHLY, CDR2 FYNNEI. Trimming cost V 8 bases and J 8 bases, with 15 bases left between them. CDR3 length: 12 residues.

This clone was recorded a few times. The gene calls are TRBV5-4 and TRBJ2-5, with 10 bases that match TRBD2. V shed 5 bases and J 3 bases; nucleotides not matched to a gene: 7. CDR3 length: 15 residues. CDR1 and CDR2 (germline): SGHNT, YYREEE (reference sequence). CDR3 coding DNA: TGTGCCAGCAGTCGGACTAGCGGACAGGAAGAGACCCAGTACTTC. It codes for CASSRTSGQEETQYF. The full variable domain, completed using reference TRBV5-4 and TRBJ2-5, is ETGVTQSPTHLIKTRGQQVTLRCSSQSGHNTVSWYQQALGQGPQFIFQYYREEENGRGNFPPRFSGLQFPNYSSELNVNALELDDSALYLCASSRTSGQEETQYFGPGTRLLVL.

The V call is TRBV9, the J call TRBJ2-2; the D is unclear. The CDR3 totals 12 residues. CDR1 and CDR2 (germline): SGDLS, YYNGEE. Trimming pared 4 bases from V and 4 bases from J, leaving 5 bases between. The chain's CDR3 is CASSRFTGELFF. DNA for the CDR3: TGTGCCAGCAGCAGATTCACCGGGGAGCTGTTTTTT.

The chain employs TRBV7-6 and TRBJ2-1; D remains ambiguous. The CDR3 has 13 residues. CDR1 SGHVS and CDR2 FNYEAQ come from the germline V gene. With 6 bases removed from V and 5 bases from J, the gap between germline ends came to 11 bases. The CDR3 is CASSPGFHNEQFF. The CDR3 DNA reads as TGTGCCAGCAGTCCCGGGTTCCACAATGAGCAGTTCTTC.

The V and J genes are TRBV6-5 and TRBJ2-7; D might be TRBD1 (7 bases). CDR1 is MNHEY and CDR2 is SVGAGI in the germline V gene. The CDR3 contains 13 residues. With 6 bases removed from V and 9 bases from J, the gap between germline ends came to 18 bases. The CDR3 protein is CASRPPTGTGQYF. CDR3 sequence (DNA): TGTGCCAGCAGACCACCGACAGGGACTGGGCAGTACTTC.

The rearrangement links TRBV7-8 to TRBJ2-7; 7 nucleotides align to TRBD1. Trimming cost V 5 bases and J 2 bases; bases outside gene matches: 6. From germline, CDR1 is SGHVS and CDR2 FQNEAQ. This CDR3 has 14 amino acids. This chain's CDR3 is CASSTRDSPYEQYF. CDR3 sequence (DNA): TGTGCCAGCAGCACCCGGGACAGCCCCTACGAGCAGTACTTC.

This clone was seen just once. This rearrangement joins TRBV5-6 to TRBJ1-4; TRBD1 aligns across 7 bases. The V gene end was trimmed by 4 bases and the J gene end by 3 bases; junction bases not matched to a gene: 15. Germline values: CDR1 SGHDT, CDR2 YYEEEE. This CDR3 contains 18 residues. CDR3: CASSGGLGWTGSNEKLFF. CDR3 nucleotides: TGTGCCAGCAGCGGGGGCTTGGGCTGGACAGGCTCTAATGAAAAACTGTTTTTT.

This chain joins TRBV29-1 and TRBJ1-5; D ambiguous. Germline V gene data show CDR1 as SQVTM and CDR2 as ANQGSEA. This CDR3 comprises 13 residues. V gave up 5 bases and J gave up 5 bases, with 13 bases separating them. Written as DNA, the CDR3 is TGCAGCGTTCTGACGGACGGCGATCAGCCCCAGCATTTT. Translation: CSVLTDGDQPQHF.

V gene TRBV5-1 combines with J gene TRBJ2-2, with D possibly TRBD2 on 6 matching bases. Germline values: CDR1 SGHRS, CDR2 YFSETQ. The CDR3 loop spans 16 amino acids. The V end was cut by 2 bases, the J end by 2 bases, with 13 bases between. This CDR3 is CASSFQSGLNTGELFF. The CDR3 DNA reads TGCGCCAGCAGCTTTCAGTCGGGACTCAACACCGGGGAGCTGTTTTTT.

The gene calls are TRBV6-1 and TRBJ2-3, with 9 nucleotides matching TRBD2. The CDR3 runs to 15 residues. The ends lost 3 bases at V and 2 bases at J; junction bases unmatched: 3. CDR1 and CDR2 (germline): MNHNS, SASEGT. For the CDR3, the DNA is TGTGCCAGCAGTGATAGCGGGGGACTCACAGATACGCAGTATTTT. It yields the protein CASSDSGGLTDTQYF.

The sample holds a few counts of this clone. The chain's CDR3 is CASSADSQPGELFF. For the CDR3, the DNA is TGCGCCAGCAGCGCGGACTCTCAGCCCGGGGAGCTGTTTTTT. V usage is TRBV5-1 and J usage is TRBJ2-2, with a tentative D call TRBD2 (5 bases). The CDR3 covers 14 residues. Trimming took off 4 bases at V and 6 bases at J, with 13 bases between the two ends. Per germline, CDR1 SGHRS and CDR2 YFSETQ. Full variable domain (remainder filled in from reference TRBV5-1 and TRBJ2-2): KAGVTQTPRYLIKTRGQQVTLSCSPISGHRSVSWYQQTPGQGLQFLFEYFSETQRNKGNFPGRFSGRQFSNSRSEMNVSTLELGDSALYLCASSADSQPGELFFGEGSRLTVL.

This rearrangement joins TRBV6-5 to TRBJ1-2, with D maybe TRBD1 (5 bases). This CDR3 spans 11 amino acids. Trimming removed 2 bases at V and 8 bases at J, with 6 bases between. CDR1 is MNHEY and CDR2 is SVGAGI in the germline V gene. CDR3 bases: TGTGCCAGCAGTTACGGGGGGGGCTACACCTTC. Translation: CASSYGGGYTF.

The J gene is TRBJ1-2, the V gene TRBV29-1; D might be TRBD1 (6 bases). The V and J ends lost 3 bases and 4 bases respectively, with 12 bases between them. The CDR3 sequence is 13 residues long. Germline-derived CDR1 and CDR2 are SQVTM and ANQGSEA. CDR3 amino acids: CSVETGGSYGYTF. CDR3 in DNA: TGCAGCGTTGAGACAGGAGGGAGCTATGGCTACACCTTC.

The rearrangement joins TRBV5-1 to TRBJ1-1; the D gene is possibly TRBD1 (5 bases). The length of the CDR3 is 13 residues. The V end was cut by 4 bases, the J end by 6 bases, with 13 bases between. Germline-derived CDR1 and CDR2 are SGHRS and YFSETQ. CDR3 sequence reads: CASSPGEGAEAFF. The CDR3 nucleotides are TGCGCCAGCAGCCCGGGGGAAGGAGCTGAAGCTTTCTTT.